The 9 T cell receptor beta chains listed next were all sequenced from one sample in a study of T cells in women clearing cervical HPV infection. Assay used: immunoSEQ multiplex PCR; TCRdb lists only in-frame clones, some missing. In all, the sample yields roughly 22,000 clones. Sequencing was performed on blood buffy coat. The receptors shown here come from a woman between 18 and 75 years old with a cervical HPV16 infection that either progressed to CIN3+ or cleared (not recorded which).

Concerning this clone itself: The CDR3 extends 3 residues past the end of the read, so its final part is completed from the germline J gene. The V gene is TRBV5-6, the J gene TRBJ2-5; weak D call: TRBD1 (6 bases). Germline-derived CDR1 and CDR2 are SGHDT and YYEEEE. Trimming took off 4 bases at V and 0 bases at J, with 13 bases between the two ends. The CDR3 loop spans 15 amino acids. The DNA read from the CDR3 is TGTGCCAGCAGCCTCAGGGGTAGGGACCAAGAGACC. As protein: CASSLRGRDQET. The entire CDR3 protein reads CASSLRGRDQETQYF.

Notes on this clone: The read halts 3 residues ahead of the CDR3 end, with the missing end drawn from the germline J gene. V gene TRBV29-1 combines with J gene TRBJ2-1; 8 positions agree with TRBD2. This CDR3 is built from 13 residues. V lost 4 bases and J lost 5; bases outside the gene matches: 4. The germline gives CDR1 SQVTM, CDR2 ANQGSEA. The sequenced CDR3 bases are TGCAGCGTTGGGGCGGGAGGACACAATGAG. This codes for CSVGAGGHNE. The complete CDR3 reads CSVGAGGHNEQFF.

The sequenced part of the CDR3 DNA is TGTGCCAGTAGTAACCGACTCGGCGGGGGTGGCTACGAG. Translation: CASSNRLGGGGYE. The whole CDR3 protein reads CASSNRLGGGGYEQYF. The V gene is TRBV19, the J gene TRBJ2-7, with 7 nucleotides matching TRBD2. Read data end 3 residues before the CDR3 end; the end is taken from the germline J gene. The CDR3 extends over 16 amino acids. Germline V gives CDR1 LNHDA, CDR2 SQIVND (reference sequence). Losses at the gene ends were 4 bases for V and 3 bases for J; bases not matched to a gene: 12.

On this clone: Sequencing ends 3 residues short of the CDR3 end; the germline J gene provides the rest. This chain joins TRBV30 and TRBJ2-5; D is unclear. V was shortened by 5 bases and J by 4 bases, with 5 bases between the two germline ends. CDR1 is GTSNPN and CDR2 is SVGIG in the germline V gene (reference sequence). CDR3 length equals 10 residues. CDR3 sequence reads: CAWAIETQYF. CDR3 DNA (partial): TGTGCCTGGGCTATAGAGACC.

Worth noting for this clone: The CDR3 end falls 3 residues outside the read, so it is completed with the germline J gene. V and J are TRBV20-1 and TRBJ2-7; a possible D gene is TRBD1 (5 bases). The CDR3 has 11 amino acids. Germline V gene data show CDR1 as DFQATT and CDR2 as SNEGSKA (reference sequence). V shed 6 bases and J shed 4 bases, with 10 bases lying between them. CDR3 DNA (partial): TGCAGTGCCAAGGACACATACGAG. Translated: CSAKDTYE. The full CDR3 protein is CSAKDTYEQYF.

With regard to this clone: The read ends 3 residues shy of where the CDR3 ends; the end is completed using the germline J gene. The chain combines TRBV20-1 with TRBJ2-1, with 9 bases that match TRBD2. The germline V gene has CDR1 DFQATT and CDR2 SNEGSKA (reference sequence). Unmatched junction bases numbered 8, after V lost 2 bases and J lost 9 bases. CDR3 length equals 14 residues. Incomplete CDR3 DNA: TGCAGTGCTAGACTAGCGGGAAACACGGGTGAG. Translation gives CSARLAGNTGE. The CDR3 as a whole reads CSARLAGNTGEQFF.

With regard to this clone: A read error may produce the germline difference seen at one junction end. The CDR3 reads CDWKTGGNYGYTF. The covered CDR3 bases are TGTGACTGGAAGACAGGAGGGAACTATGGC. V usage is TRBV30 and J usage is TRBJ1-2; tentative D call: TRBD1 (6 bases). The read ends 3 residues shy of where the CDR3 ends; the end is completed using the germline J gene. Germline assignment: CDR1 GTSNPN and CDR2 SVGIG (reference sequence). There are 13 residues in the CDR3.

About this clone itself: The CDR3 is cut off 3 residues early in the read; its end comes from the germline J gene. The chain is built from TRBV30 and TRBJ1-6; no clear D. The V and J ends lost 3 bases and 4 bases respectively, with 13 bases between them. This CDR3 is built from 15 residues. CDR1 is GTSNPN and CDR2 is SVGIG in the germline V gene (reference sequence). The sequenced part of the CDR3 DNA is TGTGCCTGGAGCCCAACCCCACTTTATAATTCACCC. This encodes CAWSPTPLYNSP. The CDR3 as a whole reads CAWSPTPLYNSPLHF.

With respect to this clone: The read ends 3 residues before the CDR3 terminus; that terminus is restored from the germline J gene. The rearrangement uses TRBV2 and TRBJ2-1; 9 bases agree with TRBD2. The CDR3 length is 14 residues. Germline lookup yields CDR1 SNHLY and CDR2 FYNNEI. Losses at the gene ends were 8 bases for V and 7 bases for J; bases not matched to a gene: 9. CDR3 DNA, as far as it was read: TGTGCCAGCCGTCGCGGGAGGGATTCGAATGAG. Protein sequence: CASRRGRDSNE. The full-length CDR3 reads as CASRRGRDSNEQFF.